This paragraph reports one T cell receptor (beta chain). Its antigen is still unknown. This record comes from a study of blood T cells in healthy people across ages. Points from the study as a whole: When set beside aged donors, long-lived donors presented more naive CD4+ cells and higher diversity. A strong correlation was seen between TCR beta diversity and naive T cell percentage.

A second PCR of 7 to 11 cycles used a sample-barcoded 5' primer and a J-beta primer mix. Via MiXCR, TCRdb re-called the 5' RACE reads, giving one row per CDR3 protein. Among some 780,000 distinct CDR3 sequences listed, just over 55% were seen once. The sequence came from a middle-aged man in good health. Sequencing was performed on blood.

CDR3: CASSAIQVYCEQYF. CDR3 DNA sequence: TGTGCCAGCAGCGCGATTCAGGTATATTGCGAGCAGTACTTC. The V call is TRBV11-2, the J call TRBJ2-5; no reliable D call. The last part of the DNA fits TRBJ2-7 better; the J call may be wrong. The CDR3 has 14 residues. Germline CDR1 and CDR2: SGHAT and FQNNGV.